This T cell receptor beta chain was retrieved from a study of early T cells in non-severe SARS-CoV-2 infection. Study-wide background: Unsorted whole-blood RNA was sequenced in bulk, leaving chains unpaired.

Germline CDR1 and CDR2: LGHNA and YNFKEQ. This CDR3 region has 15 residues. The V end was cut by 0 bases, the J end by 0 bases, with 9 bases between. Concerning this clonotype itself: Its matching antigen is unknown.

Study-wide results and limits: Matching results from VDJdb favored anti-spike CD8 responses, leaving private and CD4 specificities undetected.

TCRdb used MiXCR to reprocess the 5' RACE reads, holding one entry per CDR3 protein. The repertoire holds about 70,000 distinct CDR3 sequences, with roughly 15% as singletons. The sequence came from an adult who was a healthcare worker with PCR-confirmed SARS-CoV-2 infection or an uninfected control (not recorded which). The sequencing here drew on whole blood, taken at baseline. The V call is TRBV4-2, the J call TRBJ2-7; D is unclear. Written as DNA, the CDR3 is TGTGCCAGCAGCCAAGACAGAAGCAGCTCCTACGAGCAGTACTTC. Its translation is CASSQDRSSSYEQYF.